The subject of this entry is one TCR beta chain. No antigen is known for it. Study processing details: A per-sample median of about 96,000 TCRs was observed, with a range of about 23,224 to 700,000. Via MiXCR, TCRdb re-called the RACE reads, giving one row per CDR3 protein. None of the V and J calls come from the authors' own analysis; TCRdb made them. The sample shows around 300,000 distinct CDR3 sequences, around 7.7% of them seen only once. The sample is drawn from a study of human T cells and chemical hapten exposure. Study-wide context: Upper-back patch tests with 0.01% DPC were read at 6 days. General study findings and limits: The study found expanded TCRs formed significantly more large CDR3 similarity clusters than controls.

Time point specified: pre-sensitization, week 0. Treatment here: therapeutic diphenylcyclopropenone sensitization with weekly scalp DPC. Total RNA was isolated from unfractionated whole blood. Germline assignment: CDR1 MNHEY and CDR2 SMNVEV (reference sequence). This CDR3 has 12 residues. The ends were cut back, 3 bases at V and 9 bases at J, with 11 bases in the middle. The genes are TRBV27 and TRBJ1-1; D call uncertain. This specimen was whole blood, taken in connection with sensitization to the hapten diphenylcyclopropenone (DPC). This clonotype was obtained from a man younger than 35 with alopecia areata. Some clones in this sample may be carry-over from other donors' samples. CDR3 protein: CASSLFGGKAFF. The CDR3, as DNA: TGTGCCAGCAGTTTGTTTGGTGGGAAAGCTTTCTTT.